Presented here are 9 T cell receptor beta chains from one specimen sequenced in a study of T-cell memory formation after mild COVID-19. TCRdb redid the calling of the 5' RACE reads with MiXCR, one entry per CDR3 protein. The table records about 190,000 distinct CDR3 sequences, about 18% of them present only once. Sequencing was done on a sample of PBMCs or a T cell subset sorted from them (not recorded which). All receptors derive from an adult woman who had mild COVID-19 (a few samples of this study predate the infection). Cell type and time point are not known.

The chain couples TRBV5-1 to TRBJ2-1, with D possibly being TRBD1 (5 bases). The CDR3 sequence is 16 residues long. Trimming took 0 bases from V and 3 from J, leaving 13 bases between them. The germline gives CDR1 SGHRS, CDR2 YFSETQ. The CDR3 reads CASSLVAGFLYNEQFF. CDR3 nucleotides: TGCGCCAGCAGCTTGGTTGCAGGGTTCCTCTACAATGAGCAGTTCTTC.

This clonotype was picked up a small number of times. V usage is TRBV5-4 and J usage is TRBJ2-3, with 13 bases lining up with TRBD2. The CDR3 is made up of 18 amino acids. CDR1 and CDR2 from the germline V gene are SGHNT and YYREEE (reference sequence). The V segment lost 2 bases and the J segment 1 base; nucleotides outside the gene matches: 7. The CDR3 DNA sequence: TGTGCCAGCAGCTTCGGGACTAGCGGGGCGGGAGGCACAGATACGCAGTATTTT. Protein sequence: CASSFGTSGAGGTDTQYF.

This clonotype was counted only a few times. V gene TRBV3-1 combines with J gene TRBJ1-1, with D possibly TRBD1 on 5 matching bases. V dropped 5 bases and J dropped 0 bases, with 13 bases sitting between them. CDR1 and CDR2 (germline): LGHDT, YNNKEL (reference sequence). The CDR3 has 15 amino acids. CDR3 sequence: CASSVRGHMNTEAFF. Here the CDR3 DNA reads TGTGCCAGCAGCGTAAGAGGACACATGAACACTGAAGCTTTCTTT.

The V gene is TRBV20-1, the J gene TRBJ2-1; TRBD2 is a possible D gene (6 bases). CDR1 DFQATT and CDR2 SNEGSKA come from the germline V gene (reference sequence). This CDR3 comprises 12 residues. Trimming stripped 8 bases from V and 4 bases from J, with 12 bases between. CDR3 loop: CSPKGRYNEQFF. CDR3 DNA: TGCAGTCCTAAGGGGAGGTACAATGAGCAGTTCTTC.

This clonotype has ten or more counts. The J gene is TRBJ2-5, the V gene TRBV5-1; no reliable D call. Between the trimmed V and J ends, which lost 4 bases and 5 bases, there was a span of 12 bases. CDR3 length: 13 residues. The germline V gene encodes CDR1 SGHRS and CDR2 YFSETQ. In DNA form, the CDR3 reads TGCGCCAGCAGCGCAACGGGTTGGGAGACCCAGTACTTC. Its translation: CASSATGWETQYF.

The rearrangement joins TRBV28 to TRBJ2-7; D is perhaps TRBD2 (5 bases). The ends were cut back, 2 bases at V and 4 bases at J, with 6 bases in the middle. Germline lookup yields CDR1 MDHEN and CDR2 SYDVKM. This CDR3 has 12 residues. CDR3 coding DNA: TGTGCCAGCAGTTTACGGAGGTACGAGCAGTACTTC. Translating gives CASSLRRYEQYF.

The chain uses TRBV20-1 and TRBJ2-7; D call uncertain. V gave up 0 bases and J gave up 4 bases, with 10 bases separating them. The CDR3 covers 13 residues. The germline CDR1 and CDR2 sequences are DFQATT and SNEGSKA (reference sequence). The CDR3 sequence: CSARESGRYEQYF. CDR3 in DNA: TGCAGTGCTAGAGAGTCCGGACGGTACGAGCAGTACTTC.

The V gene is TRBV7-9, the J gene TRBJ1-5; D is perhaps TRBD1 (5 bases). This CDR3 contains 12 residues. V lost 5 bases to trimming and J lost 7 bases, with 9 bases between them. Germline V CDR1 and CDR2: SEHNR, FQNEAQ (reference sequence). The CDR3 region is CASSRDDQPQHF. The CDR3 DNA reads TGTGCCAGCAGCCGGGACGACCAGCCCCAGCATTTT.

This clonotype was seen more than once but under ten times. One end of the junction is discordant with germline, which a read error may explain. The chain employs TRBV7-7 and TRBJ2-5; D perhaps matches TRBD2 (6 bases). Germline V CDR1 and CDR2: SSHAT, FNYEAQ (reference sequence). CDR3 size: 14 residues. CDR3 DNA: TGTGCTAGCAGCCCGGCGGGGAGCGGGGAGACCCAGTACTTC. Its translation: CASSPAGSGETQYF.